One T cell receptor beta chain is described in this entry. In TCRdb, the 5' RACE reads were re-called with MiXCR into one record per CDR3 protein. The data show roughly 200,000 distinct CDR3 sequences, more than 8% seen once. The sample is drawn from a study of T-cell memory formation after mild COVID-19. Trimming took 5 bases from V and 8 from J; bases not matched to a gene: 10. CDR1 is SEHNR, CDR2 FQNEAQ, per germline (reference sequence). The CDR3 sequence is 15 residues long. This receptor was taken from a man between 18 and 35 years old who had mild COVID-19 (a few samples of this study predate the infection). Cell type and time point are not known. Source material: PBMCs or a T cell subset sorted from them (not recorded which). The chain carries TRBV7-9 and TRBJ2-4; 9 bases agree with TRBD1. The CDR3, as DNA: TGTGCCAGCAGCCCGCCGGGACAGGGAGTTTACATTCAGTACTTC. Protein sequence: CASSPPGQGVYIQYF.